Shown below are 24 T cell receptor beta chains from a single sample sequenced in a study of shared clonotypes between healthy human individuals. Measured with immunoSEQ multiplex PCR; TCRdb has only the in-frame clones, and not every one. The sample includes roughly 1,000,000 clones, about 80% of them seen just once. Specimen: memory CD4+ T cells from PBMCs. Subset: CD45RA-negative fraction. Receptors originate from a man between 18 and 29 years old in good health. Some clones in this sample may be carry-over from other donors' samples.

The chain couples TRBV7-6 to TRBJ2-1; the match to TRBD2 covers 15 bases. Germline lookup yields CDR1 SGHVS and CDR2 FNYEAQ. Trimming removed 4 bases from V and 7 bases from J; junction bases left unmatched: 5. There are 16 residues in the CDR3. The CDR3 loop is CASSSRGLAGGNEQFF. In nucleotides, the CDR3 is TGTGCCAGCAGCTCCAGGGGACTAGCGGGAGGTAATGAGCAGTTCTTC. The variable domain in full, with the rest retrieved from reference TRBV7-6 and TRBJ2-1, is GAGVSQSPRYKVTKRGQDVALRCDPISGHVSLYWYRQALGQGPEFLTYFNYEAQQDKSGLPNDRFSAERPEGSISTLTIQRTEQRDSAMYRCASSSRGLAGGNEQFFGPGTRLTVL.

This clone was counted at least ten times. This sample also contains other DNA sequences that code for the same CDR3. As DNA, the CDR3 is TGTGCCAGCAGTGCCACAGGGCGAAACACCATATATTTT. It translates to CASSATGRNTIYF. V gene TRBV2 combines with J gene TRBJ1-3; D may be TRBD1 (6 bases). Germline V gene data show CDR1 as SNHLY and CDR2 as FYNNEI. V gave up 4 bases and J gave up 5 bases, with 9 bases separating them. CDR3 size: 13 residues.

This sequence joins TRBV5-6 and TRBJ2-7; D is unresolved. The CDR3 sequence is 16 residues long. Germline V gives CDR1 SGHDT, CDR2 YYEEEE. V lost 0 bases, J lost 0 bases, and 13 bases lay in between. CDR3 sequence (DNA): TGTGCCAGCAGCTTGGGGCCCGGGCGCAGCTCCTACGAGCAGTACTTC. This gives the protein CASSLGPGRSSYEQYF. Full variable domain (outside the CDR3, taken from reference TRBV5-6 and TRBJ2-7): DAGVTQSPTHLIKTRGQQVTLRCSPKSGHDTVSWYQQALGQGPQFIFQYYEEEERQRGNFPDRFSGHQFPNYSSELNVNALLLGDSALYLCASSLGPGRSSYEQYFGPGTRLTVT.

This clone was seen a single time. One junction end disagrees with the germline gene, perhaps due to a read error. The CDR3 is CASSPGQSGRASF. Here the CDR3 DNA reads TGTGCCAGCAGCCCCGGACAGAGCGGGAGGGCGTCCTTC. The chain joins TRBV5-6 to TRBJ2-7, with 10 positions matching TRBD2. Germline assignment: CDR1 SGHDT and CDR2 YYEEEE. This CDR3 has 13 amino acids.

In DNA form, the CDR3 reads TGTGCCAGTATAGGGAGGAACTATGGCTACACCTTC. It is translated as CASIGRNYGYTF. V and J are TRBV19 and TRBJ1-2, with no clear D. The CDR3 contains 12 residues. CDR1 is LNHDA and CDR2 is SQIVND in the germline V gene (reference sequence). The germline V and J ends were trimmed by 7 bases and 2 bases, with 8 bases remaining between them.

This sequence joins TRBV10-3 and TRBJ1-4; D is ambiguous. The germline V gene has CDR1 ENHRY and CDR2 SYGVKD. Trimming shortened V by 3 bases and J by 5 bases, and 10 bases separated the two germline ends. The CDR3 runs 14 residues. CDR3 sequence reads: CAISEDFLNEKLFF. CDR3 nucleotide sequence: TGTGCCATCAGTGAAGACTTCTTGAATGAAAAACTGTTTTTT.

This clone was counted only a few times. The rearrangement links TRBV18 to TRBJ1-1; 8 positions match TRBD1. CDR1 and CDR2 from the germline V gene are KGHSH and LQKENI. Trimming cost V 4 bases and J 4 bases; bases outside gene matches: 8. This CDR3 has 15 residues. The DNA of the CDR3 is TGTGCCAGCTCACACCGGGGACAGGAAGGCACTGAAGCTTTCTTT. Protein: CASSHRGQEGTEAFF.

This rearrangement joins TRBV19 to TRBJ1-4; 8 bases map to TRBD1. Germline lookup yields CDR1 LNHDA and CDR2 SQIVND (reference sequence). This CDR3 is 15 amino acids long. The ends lost 2 bases at V and 5 bases at J; junction bases unmatched: 4. The CDR3 region has the DNA TGTGCCAGTAGTATATCAAGACAGGGGAATGAAAAACTGTTTTTT. Its translation is CASSISRQGNEKLFF.

For this clone: Sequence at one end of the junction differs from germline and may be a read error. V usage is TRBV6-1 and J usage is TRBJ2-1, with 9 bases lining up with TRBD2. Per germline, CDR1 MNHNS and CDR2 SASEGT. This CDR3 is 13 amino acids long. As DNA, the CDR3 is TGTGCCATCAGTGACGGGACTAGCAGTGAGCAGTTCTTC. The encoded protein is CAISDGTSSEQFF.

The chain uses TRBV15 and TRBJ1-3; a weak D match, TRBD1 (5 bases). CDR3 length equals 16 residues. V gave up 1 base and J gave up 0 bases, with 10 bases separating them. Germline V gene sequence: CDR1 LNHNV, CDR2 YYDKDF (reference sequence). CDR3 region: CATSRGDSLSGNTIYF. The DNA for the CDR3 is TGTGCCACCAGCAGAGGTGACAGCCTCTCTGGAAACACCATATATTTT.

This chain uses TRBV15 with TRBJ1-1; the D is unclear. Germline CDR1 and CDR2: LNHNV and YYDKDF (reference sequence). This CDR3 has 13 amino acids. Trimming removed 6 bases from V and 1 base from J, with 9 bases in between. As DNA, the CDR3 is TGTGCCACCAGGTTAAGGGCGAACACTGAAGCTTTCTTT. Amino acids: CATRLRANTEAFF.

This clone was seen a few times. The CDR3: CASSTEGYGYTF. The CDR3 region has the DNA TGTGCCAGCAGTACGGAAGGCTATGGCTACACCTTC. V and J are TRBV28 and TRBJ1-2, with D uncertain. Deletions cut 5 bases from V and 4 bases from J, with 8 bases between. The CDR3 runs to 12 residues. CDR1 is MDHEN, CDR2 SYDVKM, per germline.

The rearrangement links TRBV6-1 to TRBJ1-5, with 10 positions matching TRBD1. Germline assignment: CDR1 MNHNS and CDR2 SASEGT. The CDR3 is made up of 12 amino acids. The V and J ends lost 10 bases and 7 bases, in that order; junction bases with no gene match: 4. The CDR3 spells CATKTGGQPQHF. The CDR3 bases are TGTGCCACCAAGACAGGGGGCCAGCCCCAGCATTTT.

This chain uses TRBV4-2 with TRBJ2-5; D call uncertain. Per the germline V gene, CDR1 is LGHNA and CDR2 is YNFKEQ. Trimming pared 1 base from V and 3 bases from J, leaving 15 bases between. The CDR3 runs to 16 residues. For the CDR3, the DNA is TGTGCCAGCAGCCAAGTTTCGTACGGACCCGAAGAGACCCAGTACTTC. Protein: CASSQVSYGPEETQYF.

The chain carries TRBV14 and TRBJ2-2, with a tentative D call TRBD1 (5 bases). The CDR3 sequence is 16 residues long. Per the germline V gene, CDR1 is SGHDN and CDR2 is FVKESK. Trimming pared 4 bases from V and 5 bases from J, leaving 17 bases between. CDR3: CASSPWGSSRTGELFF. The CDR3 DNA sequence: TGTGCCAGCAGCCCATGGGGCTCCAGTAGAACCGGGGAGCTGTTTTTT.

The sample holds a few counts of this clone. The chain recombines TRBV7-2 with TRBJ1-4, with D unclear. This CDR3 is built from 14 residues. Germline V CDR1 and CDR2: SGHTA, FQGNSA. V lost 5 bases, J lost 0 bases, and 7 bases lay in between. CDR3 in DNA: TGTGCCAGCAGCCCGCAGGCAACTAATGAAAAACTGTTTTTT. Amino acid sequence: CASSPQATNEKLFF.

This clone was found once. This chain joins TRBV28 and TRBJ2-7, with a possible D match to TRBD2 (6 bases). The CDR3 has 14 amino acids. V was clipped by 6 bases and J by 4 bases, with 16 bases between them. Germline-derived CDR1 and CDR2 are MDHEN and SYDVKM. CDR3 sequence reads: CASRKTGAWYEQYF. The CDR3 nucleotides read TGTGCCAGCAGAAAGACGGGAGCTTGGTACGAGCAGTACTTC.

V and J are TRBV28 and TRBJ2-1, with 9 bases fitting TRBD1. With V trimmed by 6 bases and J by 8 bases, 8 bases remained unmatched. Germline CDR1 and CDR2: MDHEN and SYDVKM. This CDR3 comprises 14 residues. The CDR3 bases are TGTGCCAGCAGGACCTGGGGACAGGGCGATGAGCAGTTCTTC. Its translation is CASRTWGQGDEQFF.

The chain uses TRBV5-1 and TRBJ2-7; TRBD1 matches at 9 bases. The CDR3 runs 14 residues. V lost 4 bases and J lost 6; bases outside the gene matches: 8. The germline V gene has CDR1 SGHRS and CDR2 YFSETQ. The CDR3 is CASSQQGASIEQYF. CDR3 in DNA: TGCGCCAGCAGCCAACAGGGGGCTTCGATCGAGCAGTACTTC. The whole variable domain, filled in from reference TRBV5-1 and TRBJ2-7, reads KAGVTQTPRYLIKTRGQQVTLSCSPISGHRSVSWYQQTPGQGLQFLFEYFSETQRNKGNFPGRFSGRQFSNSRSEMNVSTLELGDSALYLCASSQQGASIEQYFGPGTRLTVT.

V usage is TRBV5-1 and J usage is TRBJ2-5; D call uncertain. This CDR3 is built from 14 residues. Per the germline V gene, CDR1 is SGHRS and CDR2 is YFSETQ. Trimming stripped 1 base from V and 7 bases from J, with 14 bases between. Written as DNA, the CDR3 is TGCGCCAGCAGCTTGCAGAGCTCCCCGGGGACCCAGTACTTC. This translates into CASSLQSSPGTQYF.

This clone has ten or more counts. The chain uses TRBV21-1 and TRBJ1-1. TRBV21-1 is an annotated pseudogene. The CDR3 runs to 16 residues. This CDR3 reads CASSKALWRSNTEAFF. The CDR3 region has the DNA TGTGCCAGCAGCAAAGCGCTTTGGAGGTCCAACACTGAAGCTTTCTTT.

The chain has TRBV7-9 and TRBJ2-5, with D hard to call. V lost 5 bases and J 5 bases, leaving 15 bases between the germline ends. The germline CDR1 and CDR2 sequences are SEHNR and FQNEAQ (reference sequence). The CDR3 is 14 residues long. The CDR3 sequence: CASSHSYVSETQYF. DNA of the CDR3: TGTGCCAGCAGCCATTCTTATGTTTCGGAGACCCAGTACTTC.

This chain joins TRBV19 and TRBJ1-3, with D unclear. V was pared by 8 bases and J by 7 bases, with 9 bases between. Per germline, CDR1 LNHDA and CDR2 SQIVND (reference sequence). This CDR3 has 11 amino acids. The CDR3 sequence is CASGPWNTIYF. CDR3 nucleotides: TGTGCCAGTGGCCCTTGGAACACCATATATTTT.

This clone turned up a few times. This CDR3 is also generated by other DNA sequences in the sample. This chain connects TRBV28 to TRBJ1-5; D gene uncertain. The CDR3 extends over 13 amino acids. V lost 6 bases, J lost 3 bases, and 9 bases lay in between. Germline V CDR1 and CDR2: MDHEN, SYDVKM. The CDR3 loop reads CASRRGNNQPQHF. For the CDR3, the DNA is TGTGCCAGCAGAAGAGGCAACAATCAGCCCCAGCATTTT.